The clone carrying this T cell receptor beta chain was counted only a few times. Antigen: not known. The sample belongs to a study of beta chain features in type 1 diabetes. The study's findings and limits: For patients, the naive, central memory and Treg TCRB repertoires appeared more alike than for healthy donors.

TCRB transcripts that were expressed got sequenced, as all of the isolated RNA had been reverse transcribed. Sequencing used immunoSEQ multiplex PCR; TCRdb keeps in-frame clones, though not all of them. The sample lists over 350,000 clones; approximately 15% were seen once. Trimming took off 1 base at V and 5 bases at J, with 9 bases between the two ends. The germline gives CDR1 GTSNPN, CDR2 SVGIG (reference sequence). This CDR3 is built from 13 residues. The chain is built from TRBV30 and TRBJ1-5; D is unclear. The sequence came from a woman aged 18-29 years in good health. Specimen: naive CD4+ T cells from blood. CDR3 amino acids: CAWSARLDQPQHF. The CDR3 DNA is TGTGCCTGGAGTGCCCGACTGGATCAGCCCCAGCATTTT. Full variable domain (missing parts from reference TRBV30 and TRBJ1-5): SQTIHQWPATLVQPVGSPLSLECTVEGTSNPNLYWYRQAAGRGLQLLFYSVGIGQISSEVPQNLSASRPQDRQFILSSKKLLLSDSGFYLCAWSARLDQPQHFGDGTRLSIL.